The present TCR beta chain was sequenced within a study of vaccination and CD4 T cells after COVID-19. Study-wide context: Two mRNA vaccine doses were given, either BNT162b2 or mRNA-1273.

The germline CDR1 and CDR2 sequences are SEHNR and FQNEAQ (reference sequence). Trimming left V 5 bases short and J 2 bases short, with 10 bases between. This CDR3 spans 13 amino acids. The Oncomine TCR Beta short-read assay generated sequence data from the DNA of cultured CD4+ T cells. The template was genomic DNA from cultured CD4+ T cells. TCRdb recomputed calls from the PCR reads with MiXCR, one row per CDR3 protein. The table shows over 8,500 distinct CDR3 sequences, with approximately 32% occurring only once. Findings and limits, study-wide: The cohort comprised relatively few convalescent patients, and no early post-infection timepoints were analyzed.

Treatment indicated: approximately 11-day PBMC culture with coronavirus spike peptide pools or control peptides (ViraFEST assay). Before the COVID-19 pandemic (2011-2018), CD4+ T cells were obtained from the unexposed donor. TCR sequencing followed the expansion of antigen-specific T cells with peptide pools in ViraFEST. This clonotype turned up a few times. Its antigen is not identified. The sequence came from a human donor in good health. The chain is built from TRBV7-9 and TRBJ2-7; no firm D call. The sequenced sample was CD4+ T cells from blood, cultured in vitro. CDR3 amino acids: CASSDNKAYEQYF. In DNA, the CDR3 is TGTGCCAGCAGCGATAACAAGGCCTACGAGCAGTACTTC.